This T cell receptor beta chain came from a study of post-analysis software for immune sequencing data. At the level of the study: The courses of disease that were included comprised relapsing-remitting, secondary progressive and progressive-relapsing multiple sclerosis. Overall study findings and caveats: Samples from one preparation batch, clustered by F measure, grouped strongly together. Higher frequency in patients than in controls was seen for several TRBV segments, with TRBV5-6, TRBV5-1 and TRBV20-1 among them.

As concerns this clonotype: The antigen is not known.

Unique molecular identifiers were carried by the TCR beta cDNA libraries. TCRdb ran MiXCR on the PCR reads and lists one entry per CDR3 protein. The table includes fewer than 850,000 distinct CDR3 sequences, about 27% detected once. Germline-derived CDR1 and CDR2 are MNHNS and SASEGT. This CDR3 is 15 amino acids long. V was cut by 1 base and J by 10 bases, with 18 bases left in between. The chain couples TRBV6-1 to TRBJ2-3; no clear D. Sequenced: blood. This sequence was found in a girl aged 5-17 years with multiple sclerosis. The CDR3: CASSEEVTRANAQYF. In DNA, the CDR3 is TGTGCCAGCAGTGAAGAGGTAACGAGAGCCAATGCGCAGTATTTT.